Sequencing of this TCR beta chain was carried out in a study of early T cells in non-severe SARS-CoV-2 infection. Study as a whole: Sequencing used unsorted whole-blood bulk RNA, so chains lack pairing.

The CDR3 has 13 residues. V was clipped by 9 bases and J by 8 bases, with 18 bases between them. Germline loops: CDR1 KGHDR, CDR2 SFDVKD. This clonotype has only a few counts. The protocol attached unique molecular identifiers to individual cDNA molecules. TCRdb analysed the 5' RACE reads with MiXCR anew, one entry per CDR3 protein. The data hold roughly 64,000 distinct CDR3 sequences, with approximately 10% observed a single time. The chain combines TRBV24-1 with TRBJ1-2, with D hard to call. The sample here was whole blood, taken at baseline. The clonotype was recovered from an adult who was a healthcare worker with PCR-confirmed SARS-CoV-2 infection or an uninfected control (not recorded which). The CDR3 loop is CATSHTWWNGYTF. CDR3 DNA sequence: TGTGCCACCTCGCATACATGGTGGAACGGCTACACCTTC.